This record covers a single T cell receptor (beta chain). Its antigen is as yet unknown. This clone may be a read error of a much larger clone one base away. The data were obtained in a study of T-cell reconstitution after alpha-beta-depleted transplantation in children. The V gene's germline CDR1 is DFQATT and CDR2 SNEGSKA (reference sequence). The CDR3 covers 11 residues. As it was prepared, the TCRbeta library received unique molecular identifiers. MiXCR, run by TCRdb on the PCR reads, gives a single entry per CDR3 protein. The sample records roughly 150,000 distinct CDR3 sequences, over 8.5% being singletons. Study-wide findings and caveats: Expanded graft clones, several hundred of them, were reportedly the source of alpha-beta T cells about two months after transplant. From newly produced T cells came most of the T-cell counts and diversity one year after transplant.

This chain uses TRBV20-1 with TRBJ1-1; possible D gene TRBD1, 6 bases. The sequence derives from a boy younger than 10 with acute myeloid leukemia, due to receive a stem cell transplant. This sample comprised PBMCs, obtained before TCRalphabeta/CD19-depleted stem cell transplant. The DNA of the CDR3 is TGCATTGCACAGGGAGGTGCTGAAGCTTTCTTT. Amino acid sequence: CIAQGGAEAFF.